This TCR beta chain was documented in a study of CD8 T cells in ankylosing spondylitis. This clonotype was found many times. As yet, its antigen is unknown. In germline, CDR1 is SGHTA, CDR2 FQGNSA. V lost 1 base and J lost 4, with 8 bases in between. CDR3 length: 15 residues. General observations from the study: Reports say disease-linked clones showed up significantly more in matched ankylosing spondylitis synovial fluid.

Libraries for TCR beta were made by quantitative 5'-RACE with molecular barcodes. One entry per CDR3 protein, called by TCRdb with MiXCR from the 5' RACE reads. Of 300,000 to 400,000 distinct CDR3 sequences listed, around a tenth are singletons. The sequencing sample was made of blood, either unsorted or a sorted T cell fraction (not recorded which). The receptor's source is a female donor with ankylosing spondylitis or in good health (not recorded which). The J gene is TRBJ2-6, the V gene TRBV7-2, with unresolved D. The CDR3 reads CASSLVLGGANVLTF. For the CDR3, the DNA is TGTGCCAGCAGCTTAGTGTTGGGCGGGGCCAACGTCCTGACTTTC.